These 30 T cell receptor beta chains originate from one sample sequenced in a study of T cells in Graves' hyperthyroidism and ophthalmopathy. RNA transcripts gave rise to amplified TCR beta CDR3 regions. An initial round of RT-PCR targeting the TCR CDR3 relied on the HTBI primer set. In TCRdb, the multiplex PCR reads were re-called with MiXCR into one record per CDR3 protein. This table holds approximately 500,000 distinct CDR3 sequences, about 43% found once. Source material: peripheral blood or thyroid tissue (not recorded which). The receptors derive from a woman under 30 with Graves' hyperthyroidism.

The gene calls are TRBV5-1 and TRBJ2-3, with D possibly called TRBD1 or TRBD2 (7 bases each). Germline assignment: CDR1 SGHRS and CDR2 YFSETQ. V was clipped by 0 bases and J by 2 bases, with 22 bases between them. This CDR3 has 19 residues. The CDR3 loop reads CASSLARQGSGFPTDTQYF. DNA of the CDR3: TGCGCCAGCAGCTTGGCCCGACAGGGTAGCGGGTTCCCCACAGATACGCAGTATTTT.

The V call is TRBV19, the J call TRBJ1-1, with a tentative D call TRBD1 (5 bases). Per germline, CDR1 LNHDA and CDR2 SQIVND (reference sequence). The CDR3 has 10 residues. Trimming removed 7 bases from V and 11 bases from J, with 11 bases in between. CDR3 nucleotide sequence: TGTGCCAGTACTGGCAGGGATGCTTTCTTT. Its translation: CASTGRDAFF.

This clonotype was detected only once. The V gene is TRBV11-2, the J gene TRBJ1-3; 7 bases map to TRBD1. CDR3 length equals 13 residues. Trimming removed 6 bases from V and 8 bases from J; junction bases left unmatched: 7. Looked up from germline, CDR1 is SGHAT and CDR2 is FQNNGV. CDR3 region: CASRSQGVDTIYF. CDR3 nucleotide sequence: TGTGCCAGCAGGTCCCAGGGGGTAGACACCATATATTTT.

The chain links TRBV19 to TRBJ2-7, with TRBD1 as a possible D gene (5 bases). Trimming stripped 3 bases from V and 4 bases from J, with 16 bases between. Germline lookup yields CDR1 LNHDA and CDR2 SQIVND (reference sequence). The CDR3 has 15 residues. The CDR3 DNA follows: TGTGCCAGTAGTATTCCGGGCTCCCCAGGGTACGAGCAGTACTTC. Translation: CASSIPGSPGYEQYF.

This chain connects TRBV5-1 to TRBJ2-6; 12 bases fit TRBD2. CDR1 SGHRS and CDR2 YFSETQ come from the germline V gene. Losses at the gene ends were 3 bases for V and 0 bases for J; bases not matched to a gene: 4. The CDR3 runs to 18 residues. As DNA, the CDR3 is TGCGCCAGCAGCTCCCGGACTAGCGGGATCTCTGGGGCCAACGTCCTGACTTTC. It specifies CASSSRTSGISGANVLTF.

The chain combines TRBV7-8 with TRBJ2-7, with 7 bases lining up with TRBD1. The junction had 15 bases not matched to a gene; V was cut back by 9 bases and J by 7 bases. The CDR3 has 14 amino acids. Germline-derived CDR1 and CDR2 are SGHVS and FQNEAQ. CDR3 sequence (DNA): TGTGCCAGTAGTACGACAGGGTACACCGGGGAGCAGTACTTC. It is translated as CASSTTGYTGEQYF.

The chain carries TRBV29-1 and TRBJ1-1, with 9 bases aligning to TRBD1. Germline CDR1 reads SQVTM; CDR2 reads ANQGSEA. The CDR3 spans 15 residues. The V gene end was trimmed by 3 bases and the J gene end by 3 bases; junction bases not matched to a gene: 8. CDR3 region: CSVDALRDRDTEAFF. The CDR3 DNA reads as TGCAGCGTTGACGCCCTCAGGGACAGGGACACTGAAGCTTTCTTT.

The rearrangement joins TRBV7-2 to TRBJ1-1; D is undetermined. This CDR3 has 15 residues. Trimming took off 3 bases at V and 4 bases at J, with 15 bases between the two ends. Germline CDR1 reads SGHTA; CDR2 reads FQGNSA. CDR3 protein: CASSFDTLRSTEAFF. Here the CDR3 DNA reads TGTGCCAGCAGCTTCGACACCCTGCGTAGCACTGAAGCTTTCTTT.

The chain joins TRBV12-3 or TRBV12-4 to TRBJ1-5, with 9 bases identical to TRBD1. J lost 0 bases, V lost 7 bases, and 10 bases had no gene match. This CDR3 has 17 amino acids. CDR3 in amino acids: CASTRDRVVYSNQPQHF. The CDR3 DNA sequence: TGTGCCAGCACTCGGGACAGGGTGGTCTATAGCAATCAGCCCCAGCATTTT.

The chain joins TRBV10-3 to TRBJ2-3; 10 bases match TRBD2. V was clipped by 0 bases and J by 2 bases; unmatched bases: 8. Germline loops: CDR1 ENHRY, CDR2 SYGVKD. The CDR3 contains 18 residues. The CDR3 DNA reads TGTGCCATCAGTGAGTCAAGAGCGGGAGGGGGGACCACAGATACGCAGTATTTT. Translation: CAISESRAGGGTTDTQYF.

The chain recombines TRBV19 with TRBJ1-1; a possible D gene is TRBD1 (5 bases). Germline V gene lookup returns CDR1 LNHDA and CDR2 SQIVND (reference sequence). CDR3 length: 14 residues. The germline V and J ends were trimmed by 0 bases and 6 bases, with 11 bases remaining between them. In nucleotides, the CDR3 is TGTGCCAGTAGTATAGAGGGGACTTTCGCTGAAGCTTTCTTT. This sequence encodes CASSIEGTFAEAFF.

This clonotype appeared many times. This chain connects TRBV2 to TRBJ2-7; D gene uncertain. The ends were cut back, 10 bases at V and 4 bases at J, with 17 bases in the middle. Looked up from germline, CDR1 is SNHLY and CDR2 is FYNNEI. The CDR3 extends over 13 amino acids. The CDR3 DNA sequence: TGTGCCACATTTTCGGCAGATCCTTACGAGCAGTACTTC. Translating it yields CATFSADPYEQYF.

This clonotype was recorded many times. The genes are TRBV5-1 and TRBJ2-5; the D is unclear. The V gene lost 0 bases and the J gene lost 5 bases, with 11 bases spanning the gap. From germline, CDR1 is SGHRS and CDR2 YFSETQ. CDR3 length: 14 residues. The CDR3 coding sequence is TGCGCCAGCAGCTTGGCCTCCGATTCGGAGACCCAGTACTTC. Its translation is CASSLASDSETQYF.

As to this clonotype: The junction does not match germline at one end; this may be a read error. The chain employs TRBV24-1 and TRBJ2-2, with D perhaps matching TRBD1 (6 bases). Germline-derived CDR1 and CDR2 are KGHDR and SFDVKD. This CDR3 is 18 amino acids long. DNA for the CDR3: TGTGCCACCAGTGATCCGGCCAGGTCAGCTGGGGACACCGGGGAGCTGTCTTGG. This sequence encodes CATSDPARSAGDTGELSW.

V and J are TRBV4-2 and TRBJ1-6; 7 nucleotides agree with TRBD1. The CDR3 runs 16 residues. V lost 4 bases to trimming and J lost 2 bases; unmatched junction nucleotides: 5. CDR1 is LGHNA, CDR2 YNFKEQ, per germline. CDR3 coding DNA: TGTGCCAGCAGCCCCACCGGGACAGCCTATAATTCACCCCTCCACTTT. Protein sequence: CASSPTGTAYNSPLHF.

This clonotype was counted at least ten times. Here the CDR3 DNA reads TGTGCCAGCAGCTTATTCCATAGCGGGAGGGCGGAAGAGACCCAGTACTTC. Translating it yields CASSLFHSGRAEETQYF. The genes are TRBV7-2 and TRBJ2-5, with 11 bases identical to TRBD2. J was trimmed by 3 bases and V by 2 bases; bases with no gene match: 8. CDR3 length: 17 amino acids. Germline CDR1 is SGHTA and CDR2 is FQGNSA. The full variable domain, rest sourced from reference TRBV7-2 and TRBJ2-5, is GAGVSQSPSNKVTEKGKDVELRCDPISGHTALYWYRQSLGQGLEFLIYFQGNSAPDKSGLPSDRFSAERTGGSVSTLTIQRTQQEDSAVYLCASSLFHSGRAEETQYFGPGTRLLVL.

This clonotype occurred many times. The CDR3 here is CAIMGLAGLSSYEQYF. CDR3 DNA sequence: TGTGCCATCATGGGACTAGCGGGCCTCTCCTCCTACGAGCAGTACTTC. The V call is TRBV2, the J call TRBJ2-7, with 12 positions matching TRBD2. The trim removed 10 bases at V and 0 bases at J, leaving 10 bases unmatched. Looked up from germline, CDR1 is SNHLY and CDR2 is FYNNEI. The CDR3 is 16 amino acids.

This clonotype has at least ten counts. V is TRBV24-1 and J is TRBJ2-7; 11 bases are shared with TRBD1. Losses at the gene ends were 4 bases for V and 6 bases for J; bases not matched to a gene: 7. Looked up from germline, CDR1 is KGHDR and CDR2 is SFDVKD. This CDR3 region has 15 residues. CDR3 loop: CATSDRGQGAAEQYF. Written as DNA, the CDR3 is TGTGCCACCAGTGACCGAGGACAGGGGGCGGCCGAGCAGTACTTC.

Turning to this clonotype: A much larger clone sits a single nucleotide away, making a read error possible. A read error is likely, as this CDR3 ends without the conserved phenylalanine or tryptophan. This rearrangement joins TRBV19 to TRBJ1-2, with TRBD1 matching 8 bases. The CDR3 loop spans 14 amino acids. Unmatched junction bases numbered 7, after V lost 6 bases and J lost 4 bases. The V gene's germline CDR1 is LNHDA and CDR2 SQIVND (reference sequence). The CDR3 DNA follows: TGTGCCAGTAGCGGACAGGGACTGCGCTATGGCTACACCTTA. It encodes CASSGQGLRYGYTL.

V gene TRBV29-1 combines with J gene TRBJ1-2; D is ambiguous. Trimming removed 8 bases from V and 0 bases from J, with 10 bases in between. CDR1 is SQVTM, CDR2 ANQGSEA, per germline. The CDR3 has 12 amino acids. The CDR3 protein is CSLAGANYGYTF. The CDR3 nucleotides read TGCAGCTTAGCGGGAGCTAACTATGGCTACACCTTC.

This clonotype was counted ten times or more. CDR3: CAISEGGVYGYTF. The CDR3 DNA reads TGTGCCATCAGTGAAGGGGGAGTCTATGGCTACACCTTC. The chain employs TRBV10-3 and TRBJ1-2, with a weak D call TRBD1 (6 bases). The CDR3 contains 13 residues. Germline lookup yields CDR1 ENHRY and CDR2 SYGVKD. Trimming took 3 bases from V and 4 from J, leaving 9 bases between them.

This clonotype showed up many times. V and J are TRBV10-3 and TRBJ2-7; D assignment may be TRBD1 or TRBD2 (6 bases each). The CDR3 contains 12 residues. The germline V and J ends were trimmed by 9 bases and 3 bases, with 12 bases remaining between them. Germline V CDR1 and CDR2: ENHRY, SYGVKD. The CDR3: CAMGGSHYEQYF. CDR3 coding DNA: TGTGCCATGGGGGGCAGTCACTACGAGCAGTACTTC.

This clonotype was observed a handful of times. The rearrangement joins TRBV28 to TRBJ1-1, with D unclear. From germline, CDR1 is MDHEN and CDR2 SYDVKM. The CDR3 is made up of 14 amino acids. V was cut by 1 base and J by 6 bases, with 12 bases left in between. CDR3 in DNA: TGTGCCAGCAGTTTATTGACCTCGGGATCTGAAGCTTTCTTT. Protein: CASSLLTSGSEAFF.

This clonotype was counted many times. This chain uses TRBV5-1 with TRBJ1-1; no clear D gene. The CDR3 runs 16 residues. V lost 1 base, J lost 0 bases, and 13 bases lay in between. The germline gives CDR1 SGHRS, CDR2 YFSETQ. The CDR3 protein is CASSLRQLDMNTEAFF. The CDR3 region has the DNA TGCGCCAGCAGCTTGAGACAACTAGACATGAACACTGAAGCTTTCTTT.

The DNA for the CDR3 is TGTGCCAGCAGTTTTGGGCCGATAACAGGGCTTAATGAAAAACTGTTTTTT. It translates to CASSFGPITGLNEKLFF. The chain combines TRBV12-3 or TRBV12-4 with TRBJ1-4; D possibly corresponds to TRBD1 (6 bases). This CDR3 region has 17 residues. V was trimmed by 3 bases and J by 4 bases, leaving 18 bases between them.

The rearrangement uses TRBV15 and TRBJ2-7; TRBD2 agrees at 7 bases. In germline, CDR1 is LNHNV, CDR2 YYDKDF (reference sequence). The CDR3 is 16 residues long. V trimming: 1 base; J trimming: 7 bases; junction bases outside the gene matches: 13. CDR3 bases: TGTGCCACCAGCAGAGGTCGACTAGCTTCCTACAATGAGCAGTACTTC. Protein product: CATSRGRLASYNEQYF.

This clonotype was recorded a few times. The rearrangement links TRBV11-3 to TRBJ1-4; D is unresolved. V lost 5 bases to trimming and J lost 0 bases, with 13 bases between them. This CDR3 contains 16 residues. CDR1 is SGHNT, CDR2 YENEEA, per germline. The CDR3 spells CASSGRGIATNEKLFF. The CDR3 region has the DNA TGTGCCAGCAGCGGAAGAGGGATTGCAACTAATGAAAAACTGTTTTTT.

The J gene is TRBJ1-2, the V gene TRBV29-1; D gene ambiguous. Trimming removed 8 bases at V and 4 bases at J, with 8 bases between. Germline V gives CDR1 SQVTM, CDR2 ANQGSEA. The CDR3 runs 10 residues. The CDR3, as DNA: TGCAGCACCCGAAGCTATGGCTACACCTTC. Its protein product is CSTRSYGYTF.

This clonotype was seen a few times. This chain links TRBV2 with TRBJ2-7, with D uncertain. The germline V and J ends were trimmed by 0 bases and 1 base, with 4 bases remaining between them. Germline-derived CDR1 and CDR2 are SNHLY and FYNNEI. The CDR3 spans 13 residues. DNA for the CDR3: TGTGCCAGCAGTGAAGCGGAGTCCTACGAGCAGTACTTC. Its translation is CASSEAESYEQYF.

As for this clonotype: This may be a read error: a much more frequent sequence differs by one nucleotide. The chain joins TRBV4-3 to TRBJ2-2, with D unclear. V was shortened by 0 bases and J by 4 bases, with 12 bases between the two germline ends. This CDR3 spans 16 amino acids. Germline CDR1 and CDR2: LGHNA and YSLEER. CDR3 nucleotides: TGCGCCAGCAGCCAAGATGAGGCAGAGGCCACCGGGGAGCTGTTTTTT. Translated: CASSQDEAEATGELFF.